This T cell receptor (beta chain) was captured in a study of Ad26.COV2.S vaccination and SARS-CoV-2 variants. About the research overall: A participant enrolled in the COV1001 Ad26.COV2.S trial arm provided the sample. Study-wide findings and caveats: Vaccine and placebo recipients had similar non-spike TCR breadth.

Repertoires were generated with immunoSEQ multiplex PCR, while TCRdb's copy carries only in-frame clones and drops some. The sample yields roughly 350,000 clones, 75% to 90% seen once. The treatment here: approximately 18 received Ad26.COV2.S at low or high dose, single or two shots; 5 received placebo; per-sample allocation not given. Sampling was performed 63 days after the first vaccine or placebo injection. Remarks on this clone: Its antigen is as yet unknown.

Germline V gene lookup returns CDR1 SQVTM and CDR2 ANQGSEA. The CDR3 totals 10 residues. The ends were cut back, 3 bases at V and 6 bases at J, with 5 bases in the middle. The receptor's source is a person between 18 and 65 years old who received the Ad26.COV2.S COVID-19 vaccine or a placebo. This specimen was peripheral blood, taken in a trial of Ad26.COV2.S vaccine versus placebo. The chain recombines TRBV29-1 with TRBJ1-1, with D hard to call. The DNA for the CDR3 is TGCAGCGTTGACGGCGCTGAAGCTTTCTTT. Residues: CSVDGAEAFF.